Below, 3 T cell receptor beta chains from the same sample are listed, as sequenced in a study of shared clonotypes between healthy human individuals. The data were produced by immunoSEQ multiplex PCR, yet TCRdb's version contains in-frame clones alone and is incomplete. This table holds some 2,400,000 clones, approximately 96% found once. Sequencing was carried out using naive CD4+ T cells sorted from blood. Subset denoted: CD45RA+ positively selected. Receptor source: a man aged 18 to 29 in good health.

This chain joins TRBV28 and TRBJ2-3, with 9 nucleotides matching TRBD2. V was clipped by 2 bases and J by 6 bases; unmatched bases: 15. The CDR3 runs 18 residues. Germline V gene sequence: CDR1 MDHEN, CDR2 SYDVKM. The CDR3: CASSLGGVSGGFLDTQYF. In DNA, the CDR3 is TGTGCCAGCAGTTTAGGGGGAGTTAGCGGGGGCTTCTTGGATACGCAGTATTTT.

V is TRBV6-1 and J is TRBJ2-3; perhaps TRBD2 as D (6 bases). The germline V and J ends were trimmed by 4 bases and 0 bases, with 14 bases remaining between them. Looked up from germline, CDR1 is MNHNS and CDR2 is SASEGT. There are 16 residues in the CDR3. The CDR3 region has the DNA TGTGCCAGCAGTGTAAAGGGAGGAAGAAGCACAGATACGCAGTATTTT. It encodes CASSVKGGRSTDTQYF.

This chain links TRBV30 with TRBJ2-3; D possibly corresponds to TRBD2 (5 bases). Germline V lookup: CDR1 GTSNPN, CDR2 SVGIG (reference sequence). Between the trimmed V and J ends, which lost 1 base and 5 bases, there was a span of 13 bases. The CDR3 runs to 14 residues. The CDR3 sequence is CAWSASRREDTQYF. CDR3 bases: TGTGCCTGGAGTGCCTCCCGTCGGGAAGATACGCAGTATTTT.